The sequence of this TCR beta chain was determined in a study of blood T cell repertoires in COVID-19 (dated by TCRdb to the early 2020s). In terms of the full investigation: Collaborator samples came from the United States, Italy and Spain and covered acute and convalescent phases of COVID-19. The prospective study material was composed of cDNA or gDNA derived from T cells, B-cell-depleted T cells, or PBMCs. The dataset comprised deeply sampled blood TCRbeta repertoires from subjects exposed to, actively infected with, or recovered from COVID-19. The repertoires were released in a freely available public database meant as a resource for research on the immune response to SARS-CoV-2. Samples were obtained from the ongoing ImmuneRACE study (first 160 participants) and from 950 to 1,500 subjects provided by 6 global collaborators. A de-identified subject ID, COVID-19 status, age in years and sex were almost always included in the sample metadata. Where available, HLA class I and class II types were obtained from metadata supplied by the sample provider rather than from assay-based typing.

The collaborating institutions used their own protocols to collect whole blood in K2EDTA tubes. For TCRbeta analysis, collaborator samples were shipped as frozen whole blood, as isolated PBMCs, or as DNA extracted from either sample type. Study-wide findings and limitations: How much clinical and demographic metadata was included differed by source and by participant, and the metadata was provided uncurated.

TCRbeta CDR3 regions were amplified from genomic DNA using the immunoSEQ Assay, a bias-controlled multiplex PCR. From the authors' description of their analysis: Within the assay, amplification of reference gene primers was used to estimate how many nucleated cells each sample contained. To quantify the absolute abundance of each unique TCRbeta CDR3 rearrangement, sequence reads were collapsed and filtered. For each sample, productive Simpson clonality was calculated as the square root of Simpson's diversity index across productive rearrangements. TCRdb mirrors the immuneACCESS table, restricted to in-frame sequences. Some clones are absent from its copies; in checked studies, under half trace to an unresolved V gene, and the reason for the others is unknown. D and trimming come from the DNA, and the V and J calls and clone size come from that table. The sample contains around 95,000 clones, 75% to 95% of them found a single time. Of the sample, approximately 5.1% is held by the ten largest clones.

Including cysteine and phenylalanine, the CDR3 has 11 amino acids. Only the CDR3 region is kept as DNA, spanning 33 bases read in frame from base 1. CDR1 DFQATT and CDR2 SNEGSKA are derived from the germline V gene (reference sequence). V is reduced by 3 bases and J by 1 base, leaving a spacing of 3 bases between them. Notes on this clone: Its antigen specificity is not known. The sample holds no much larger clone one base away, and base qualities are not on file.

This sequence was found in a man aged 45-65 years with acute or convalescent COVID-19. Sample: peripheral blood. Rearrangement joined TRBV20-1 to TRBJ2-5; too little of a D gene remains to name it. The sequenced DNA is TGCAGTGCTAGCATCCAAGAGACCCAGTACTTC. It translates to CSASIQETQYF.